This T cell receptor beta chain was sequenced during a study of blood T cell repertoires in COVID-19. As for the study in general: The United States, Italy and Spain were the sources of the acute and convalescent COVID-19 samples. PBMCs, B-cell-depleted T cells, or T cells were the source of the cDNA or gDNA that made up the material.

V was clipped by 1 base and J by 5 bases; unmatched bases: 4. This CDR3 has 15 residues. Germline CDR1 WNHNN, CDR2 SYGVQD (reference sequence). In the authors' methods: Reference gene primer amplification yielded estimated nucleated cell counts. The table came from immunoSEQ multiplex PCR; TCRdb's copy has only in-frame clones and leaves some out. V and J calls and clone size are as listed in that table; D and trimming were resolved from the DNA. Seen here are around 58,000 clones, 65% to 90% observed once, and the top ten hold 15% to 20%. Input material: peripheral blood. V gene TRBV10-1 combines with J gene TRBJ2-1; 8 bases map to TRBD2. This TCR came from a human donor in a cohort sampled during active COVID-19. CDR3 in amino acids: CASSEWGAGDNEQFF. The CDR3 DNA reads TGCGCCAGCAGTGAGTGGGGAGCGGGGGACAATGAGCAGTTCTTC.